These 19 T cell receptor beta chains were all obtained from the same sample, sequenced in a study of shared clonotypes between healthy human individuals (dated by TCRdb to 2020 to 2022). The library was prepared using the immunoSEQ multiplex PCR assay. Here the immuneACCESS table is served through TCRdb, limited to in-frame sequences with V and J called. Missing clones are a known gap in these copies; in checked studies unresolved V genes cover under half, and the rest lacks a known reason. This sample lists about 2 million clones; 85% to 95% were detected once. The ten largest clones represent 0.13% of the sample. Sample: naive CD4+ T cells sorted from blood. Explained via the paper, the cell subset or site label denotes: CD45RA+ positively selected. The receptor set was obtained from a man aged 18 to 30 in good health.

The rearrangement links TRBV10-3 to TRBJ2-2; 7 positions agree with TRBD1. V gave up 0 bases and J gave up 8 bases; unmatched junction bases: 3. This CDR3 spans 14 amino acids. CDR1 ENHRY and CDR2 SYGVKD come from the germline V gene. This chain's CDR3 is CAISESLGQGELFF. Written as DNA, the CDR3 is TGTGCCATCAGTGAGTCGCTGGGACAGGGGGAGCTGTTTTTT.

The sample holds one count of this clone. This chain connects TRBV2 to TRBJ2-5; no clear D. The V end was cut by 8 bases, the J end by 4 bases, with 20 bases between. The CDR3 extends over 15 amino acids. Per the germline V gene, CDR1 is SNHLY and CDR2 is FYNNEI. The CDR3 region has the DNA TGTGCCAGCGTTCTGAGGTCGCTTTGGAGAGAGACCCAGTACTTC. Protein product: CASVLRSLWRETQYF.

The chain carries TRBV28 and TRBJ1-6; TRBD1 agrees at 7 bases. Losses at the gene ends were 5 bases for V and 7 bases for J; bases not matched to a gene: 8. Germline V gives CDR1 MDHEN, CDR2 SYDVKM. CDR3 length: 15 amino acids. The CDR3 here is CASSPRDRTNSPLHF. The CDR3 DNA reads TGTGCCAGCAGTCCCAGGGACAGAACGAATTCACCCCTCCACTTT.

The chain combines TRBV6-4 with TRBJ1-2; D remains ambiguous. The CDR3 has 14 amino acids. The V gene's germline CDR1 is MRHNA and CDR2 SNTAGT. V lost 3 bases and J 7 bases, leaving 15 bases between the germline ends. CDR3 amino acids: CASSEGSAPGGYTF. The CDR3 DNA sequence: TGTGCCAGCAGTGAGGGCTCGGCCCCAGGTGGCTACACCTTC.

Here the CDR3 reads CASSLDRVRSNQPQHF. In nucleotides, the CDR3 is TGTGCCAGCAGCCTCGACAGGGTCCGAAGCAATCAGCCCCAGCATTTT. The chain is built from TRBV7-2 and TRBJ1-5; 7 bases align to TRBD1. This CDR3 spans 16 amino acids. V shed 5 bases, J shed 1 base, and the junction held 8 bases outside the gene matches. Per germline, CDR1 SGHTA and CDR2 FQGNSA.

The V gene is TRBV5-1, the J gene TRBJ2-7; maybe TRBD1 (6 bases). The germline CDR1 and CDR2 sequences are SGHRS and YFSETQ. The CDR3 is 14 residues long. V was trimmed by 0 bases and J by 3 bases, leaving 10 bases between them. DNA for the CDR3: TGCGCCAGCAGCTTGGGACAGGAGCACTACGAGCAGTACTTC. Its translation: CASSLGQEHYEQYF.

Concerning this clone itself: The same CDR3 arises from other DNA sequences in this sample as well. The chain links TRBV18 to TRBJ1-2, with a weak D call TRBD1 (5 bases). Germline CDR1 and CDR2: KGHSH and LQKENI. Trimming removed 3 bases at V and 4 bases at J, with 12 bases between. The CDR3 sequence is 14 residues long. The CDR3 DNA reads as TGTGCCAGCTCACCGGGGACCGGGGGCTATGGCTACACCTTC. Its translation is CASSPGTGGYGYTF. The full variable domain, rest sourced from reference TRBV18 and TRBJ1-2, is NAGVMQNPRHLVRRRGQEARLRCSPMKGHSHVYWYRQLPEEGLKFMVYLQKENIIDESGMPKERFSAEFPKEGPSILRIQQVVRGDSAAYFCASSPGTGGYGYTFGSGTRLTVV.

The V call is TRBV6-6, the J call TRBJ2-3, with D possibly being TRBD1 (6 bases). This CDR3 has 12 residues. CDR1 and CDR2 (germline): MNHNY, SVGAGI (reference sequence). Trimming stripped 3 bases from V and 10 bases from J, with 11 bases between. The CDR3 nucleotides read TGTGCCAGCAGTTATCCACAGGGCCCGCAGTATTTT. Amino acid sequence: CASSYPQGPQYF.

The CDR3 loop reads CASSHRGHTSYEQYF. CDR3 nucleotides: TGTGCCAGCAGCCACAGGGGCCATACCTCCTACGAGCAGTACTTC. This chain connects TRBV7-9 to TRBJ2-7; the match to TRBD1 covers 7 bases. CDR1 and CDR2 (germline): SEHNR, FQNEAQ (reference sequence). V lost 5 bases to trimming and J lost 0 bases; unmatched junction nucleotides: 7. The CDR3 is made up of 15 amino acids. The variable domain in full, completed from reference TRBV7-9 and TRBJ2-7, reads DTGVSQNPRHKITKRGQNVTFRCDPISEHNRLYWYRQTLGQGPEFLTYFQNEAQLEKSRLLSDRFSAERPKGSFSTLEIQRTEQGDSAMYLCASSHRGHTSYEQYFGPGTRLTVT.

V usage is TRBV4-1 and J usage is TRBJ2-5; the D gene is possibly TRBD2 (5 bases). Germline lookup yields CDR1 MGHRA and CDR2 YSYEKL. The length of the CDR3 is 14 residues. The ends were cut back, 3 bases at V and 2 bases at J, with 10 bases in the middle. This chain's CDR3 is CASSQLLGQETQYF. CDR3 in DNA: TGCGCCAGCAGCCAGTTACTAGGACAAGAGACCCAGTACTTC.

The sample holds one count of this clone. The genes are TRBV7-2 and TRBJ2-7; the D call may be TRBD1 or TRBD2 (5 bases each). V was trimmed by 5 bases and J by 2 bases, leaving 28 bases between them. The CDR3 covers 19 residues. CDR1 is SGHTA and CDR2 is FQGNSA in the germline V gene. In nucleotides, the CDR3 is TGTGCCAGCAGCGTATCAAAAGCCGGGACGGCTAATACCGCCTACGAGCAGTACTTC. This encodes CASSVSKAGTANTAYEQYF. The full variable domain, rest sourced from reference TRBV7-2 and TRBJ2-7, is GAGVSQSPSNKVTEKGKDVELRCDPISGHTALYWYRQSLGQGLEFLIYFQGNSAPDKSGLPSDRFSAERTGGSVSTLTIQRTQQEDSAVYLCASSVSKAGTANTAYEQYFGPGTRLTVT.

The V gene is TRBV29-1, the J gene TRBJ1-4; D is uncertain. V lost 7 bases and J lost 1, with 7 bases in between. CDR3 size: 12 residues. From germline, CDR1 is SQVTM and CDR2 ANQGSEA. CDR3: CSAQRTNEKLFF. CDR3 bases: TGCAGCGCGCAGAGAACTAATGAAAAACTGTTTTTT.

The J gene is TRBJ1-5, the V gene TRBV19; D possibly corresponds to TRBD1 (5 bases). V lost 1 base to trimming and J lost 0 bases, with 13 bases between them. This CDR3 region has 17 residues. Germline lookup yields CDR1 LNHDA and CDR2 SQIVND (reference sequence). The chain's CDR3 is CASSIVPGPNSNQPQHF. CDR3 nucleotides: TGTGCCAGTAGTATAGTCCCAGGGCCCAATAGCAATCAGCCCCAGCATTTT.

The chain is built from TRBV5-1 and TRBJ2-5, with D possibly being TRBD1 (6 bases). Germline V lookup: CDR1 SGHRS, CDR2 YFSETQ. The CDR3 has 14 amino acids. Trimming stripped 5 bases from V and 2 bases from J, with 13 bases between. CDR3 sequence: CASSQGRFQETQYF. The CDR3 DNA reads as TGCGCCAGCAGTCAGGGGCGCTTTCAAGAGACCCAGTACTTC.

Comment on this clone: Within the sample, other DNA sequences also encode this same CDR3. The chain has TRBV5-1 and TRBJ1-2, with 10 bases aligning to TRBD1. Germline CDR1 reads SGHRS; CDR2 reads YFSETQ. This CDR3 spans 14 amino acids. The junction had 4 bases not matched to a gene; V was cut back by 0 bases and J by 8 bases. In DNA form, the CDR3 reads TGCGCCAGCAGCTTGGGACAGGGGGCAGGCGGCTACACCTTC. Its translation: CASSLGQGAGGYTF.

The sample holds one count of this clone. The chain combines TRBV28 with TRBJ1-2; 7 bases map to TRBD1. The CDR3 is 15 residues long. Trimming at V came to 5 bases and at J to 7 bases, leaving 13 bases not matched to a gene. Germline CDR1 and CDR2: MDHEN and SYDVKM. The CDR3 DNA follows: TGTGCCAGCAGTCTGGGCACTTTAGGGGGCCGTGGCTACACCTTC. Protein sequence: CASSLGTLGGRGYTF.

Comment on this clone: The sample contains more than one DNA sequence encoding this CDR3. This CDR3 reads CASSLGGTYGYTF. CDR3 bases: TGTGCCAGCAGCTTAGGTGGGACCTATGGCTACACCTTC. The chain employs TRBV11-2 and TRBJ1-2; tentative D call: TRBD1 (5 bases). CDR1 is SGHAT, CDR2 FQNNGV, per germline. The CDR3 spans 13 residues. Trimming took 1 base from V and 4 from J, leaving 7 bases between them.

V and J are TRBV5-1 and TRBJ2-7; 8 bases line up with TRBD1. The CDR3 length is 14 residues. Unmatched junction bases numbered 6, after V lost 4 bases and J lost 3 bases. Germline CDR1 reads SGHRS; CDR2 reads YFSETQ. The CDR3 bases are TGCGCCAGCAGCGTAGACAGGGGCCTCTACGAGCAGTACTTC. This sequence encodes CASSVDRGLYEQYF.

The chain joins TRBV30 to TRBJ2-5; no definite D call. In germline, CDR1 is GTSNPN, CDR2 SVGIG (reference sequence). Trimming removed 5 bases at V and 5 bases at J, with 15 bases between. This CDR3 is 13 amino acids long. This CDR3 is CAWGPLGPETQYF. CDR3 DNA: TGTGCCTGGGGCCCCCTAGGGCCCGAGACCCAGTACTTC.